This TCR beta chain was obtained from a study of cytomegalovirus exposure and HLA in healthy donors. For the study at large: An early data release held tens of millions of unique TCRs from HLA-typed donors. Whole-study results and caveats: V- and J-gene trimming of TCR beta was linked (in a later analysis) to a missense DCLRE1C variant. As a later analysis revealed, most CMV-associated TCR beta chains appeared HLA-restricted.

About this clone itself: As yet, its antigen is unknown.

Germline V gene data show CDR1 as SGDLS and CDR2 as YYNGEE. J lost 6 bases, V lost 0 bases, and 9 bases had no gene match. The CDR3 has 15 amino acids. PCR was performed using 60 Vbeta and 13 Jbeta primers. Profiled with immunoSEQ multiplex PCR; TCRdb holds only in-frame clones, not every one. The sample has 93,000 or so clones; 66% are singletons. Specimen: PBMCs. This chain links TRBV9 with TRBJ2-7, with 7 bases identical to TRBD2. The TCR was taken from a woman aged 45 to 65 in good health and CMV-seronegative. In DNA form, the CDR3 reads TGTGCCAGCAGCGTAGGGAGCGGGACGAGTGTCGAGCAGTACTTC. It codes for CASSVGSGTSVEQYF.